The next 21 T cell receptor beta chains were all read from a single sample in a study of Graves' ophthalmopathy and Graves' hyperthyroidism. Transcripts of RNA were the source for amplifying TCR beta CDR3 regions. Scientists carried out first-round RT-PCR using HTBI primers and then a second-round multiplex PCR. TCRdb itself ran the multiplex PCR reads through MiXCR, one entry per CDR3 protein. The sample has just over 600,000 distinct CDR3 sequences, about 20% seen once; the top ten hold approximately 6.9%. Sequencing was carried out using peripheral blood. The receptors shown here come from a woman aged 18-29 years with stable Graves' hyperthyroidism. Some clones in this sample may be carry-over from other donors' samples.

This clonotype was picked up one time. The chain uses TRBV5-6 and TRBJ2-5; D not resolved. Trimming pared 0 bases from V and 4 bases from J, leaving 10 bases between. Germline V gene lookup returns CDR1 SGHDT and CDR2 YYEEEE. The CDR3 is 14 amino acids. The chain's CDR3 is CASSLVSYGETQYF. CDR3 DNA: TGTGCCAGCAGCTTGGTTTCCTATGGAGAGACCCAGTACTTC. Drawing the rest from reference TRBV5-6 and TRBJ2-5, the complete variable domain is DAGVTQSPTHLIKTRGQQVTLRCSPKSGHDTVSWYQQALGQGPQFIFQYYEEEERQRGNFPDRFSGHQFPNYSSELNVNALLLGDSALYLCASSLVSYGETQYFGPGTRLLVL.

This clonotype was counted ten times or more. The gene calls are TRBV6-2 or TRBV6-3 and TRBJ1-2; 7 bases map to TRBD1. J lost 4 bases, V lost 5 bases, and 7 bases had no gene match. The CDR3 consists of 14 residues. CDR1 MNHEY and CDR2 SVGEGT come from the germline V gene. The CDR3 DNA is TGTGCCAGCAGTCCGACAGGGCGGATCTATGGCTACACCTTC. It is translated as CASSPTGRIYGYTF.

This clonotype appeared many times. The rearrangement uses TRBV7-9 and TRBJ2-5, with TRBD2 matching 7 bases. From germline, CDR1 is SEHNR and CDR2 FQNEAQ (reference sequence). The CDR3 consists of 16 residues. V shed 5 bases and J 3 bases; nucleotides not matched to a gene: 12. CDR3 coding DNA: TGTGCCAGCAGCGCTGGGGGGGTAAGGTTAGAAGAGACCCAGTACTTC. It is translated as CASSAGGVRLEETQYF. Looking up the rest from reference TRBV7-9 and TRBJ2-5 gives the full variable domain: DTGVSQNPRHKITKRGQNVTFRCDPISEHNRLYWYRQTLGQGPEFLTYFQNEAQLEKSRLLSDRFSAERPKGSFSTLEIQRTEQGDSAMYLCASSAGGVRLEETQYFGPGTRLLVL.

This clonotype was found a few times. The CDR3 DNA follows: TGTGCCAGCAGCTTTCGGCAAGCGGGAGGCCCTTACGAGCAGTACTTC. Residues: CASSFRQAGGPYEQYF. This chain uses TRBV11-2 with TRBJ2-7; TRBD2 aligns across 9 bases. This CDR3 is 16 amino acids long. J gave up 4 bases and V 3 bases, and 10 bases lay outside the gene matches. CDR1 SGHAT and CDR2 FQNNGV come from the germline V gene.

This rearrangement joins TRBV2 to TRBJ2-7; maybe TRBD2 (5 bases). The V end was cut by 4 bases, the J end by 4 bases, with 11 bases between. CDR3 size: 13 residues. Germline CDR1 SNHLY, CDR2 FYNNEI. The CDR3 nucleotides are TGTGCCAGCAGTGCTGCTAGACTATACGAGCAGTACTTC. It yields the protein CASSAARLYEQYF.

This chain uses TRBV6-2 or TRBV6-3 with TRBJ1-5, with D possibly TRBD1 on 6 matching bases. Germline loops: CDR1 MNHEY, CDR2 SVGEGT. With 8 bases removed from V and 0 bases from J, the gap between germline ends came to 23 bases. CDR3 length: 18 amino acids. The CDR3 DNA reads TGTGCCAGCCGCCCCCGAAGGACAGATGAAGATAGCAATCAGCCCCAGCATTTT. Protein: CASRPRRTDEDSNQPQHF.

This clonotype was counted between two and nine times. The chain is built from TRBV19 and TRBJ2-7; possible D gene TRBD1, 7 bases. This CDR3 is built from 15 residues. The germline gives CDR1 LNHDA, CDR2 SQIVND (reference sequence). Trimming removed 4 bases at V and 2 bases at J, with 15 bases between. The CDR3 protein is CASSKWQGGPYEQYF. The CDR3 bases are TGTGCCAGTAGTAAGTGGCAGGGGGGACCCTACGAGCAGTACTTC.

This clonotype was seen a single time. Sequence at one end of the junction differs from germline and may be a read error. The gene calls are TRBV15 and TRBJ1-6; possibly TRBD1 for D (5 bases). Germline CDR1 reads LNHNV; CDR2 reads YYDKDF (reference sequence). The CDR3 is 14 residues long. This CDR3 is CTTRQTGDNSPLHF. CDR3 nucleotide sequence: TGTACCACCAGACAGACTGGGGATAATTCACCCCTCCACTTT.

Ten or more counts support this clonotype. The chain recombines TRBV6-5 with TRBJ1-5; 9 nucleotides agree with TRBD1. V trimming: 6 bases; J trimming: 3 bases; junction bases outside the gene matches: 3. Germline CDR1 MNHEY, CDR2 SVGAGI. The CDR3 has 14 amino acids. In DNA, the CDR3 is TGTGCCAGCAGAGGGACAGGGTACAATCAGCCCCAGCATTTT. This gives the protein CASRGTGYNQPQHF.

On this clonotype itself: One base away lies a much larger clone, so this may be a sequencing read error. The rearrangement uses TRBV11-1 and TRBJ2-4; TRBD1 aligns across 7 bases. The J call may not be correct, given that the DNA end is closer to TRBJ2-1. The CDR3 has 15 amino acids. Germline CDR1 reads SGHAT; CDR2 reads FQDESV (reference sequence). The CDR3 nucleotides are TGTGCCAGCAGCCCACTGACAGGGCCTAAAAACATTCAGTTCTTC. Translated, it gives CASSPLTGPKNIQFF.

This clonotype was detected only a few times. The chain uses TRBV20-1 and TRBJ1-2, with 7 bases fitting TRBD1. V was clipped by 6 bases and J by 6 bases; unmatched bases: 10. The CDR3 covers 13 residues. CDR1 is DFQATT, CDR2 SNEGSKA, per germline (reference sequence). The CDR3 bases are TGCAGTGCGAGTCCAGGGGGAACTAATGGCTACACCTTC. This encodes CSASPGGTNGYTF.

The genes are TRBV4-2 and TRBJ1-2; 9 bases align to TRBD1. The CDR3 spans 14 residues. Germline lookup yields CDR1 LGHNA and CDR2 YNFKEQ. The trim removed 4 bases at V and 8 bases at J, leaving 8 bases unmatched. This chain's CDR3 is CASSPGQGPGGYTF. CDR3 bases: TGTGCCAGCAGCCCAGGACAGGGGCCGGGAGGCTACACCTTC.

This clonotype has ten or more counts. The CDR3 DNA reads TGTGCCAGCAGAACGTCCGGGACAGGGTCTGACGCTCAGCCCCAGCATTTT. Protein product: CASRTSGTGSDAQPQHF. The chain has TRBV6-2 or TRBV6-3 and TRBJ1-5; TRBD1 matches 9 bases. The germline gives CDR1 MNHEY, CDR2 SVGEGT. The V segment lost 6 bases and the J segment 6 bases; nucleotides outside the gene matches: 15. CDR3 size: 17 residues.

V gene TRBV5-1 combines with J gene TRBJ2-2; TRBD1 is a possible D gene (5 bases). V dropped 1 base and J dropped 0 bases, with 13 bases sitting between them. Germline V gives CDR1 SGHRS, CDR2 YFSETQ. CDR3 size: 17 residues. The CDR3 protein is CASSLRPRTTNTGELFF. DNA for the CDR3: TGCGCCAGCAGCTTGAGGCCTCGGACAACGAACACCGGGGAGCTGTTTTTT.

V gene TRBV5-6 combines with J gene TRBJ2-2; D call uncertain. Per germline, CDR1 SGHDT and CDR2 YYEEEE. The CDR3 runs to 13 residues. Trimming removed 2 bases from V and 3 bases from J, with 5 bases in between. The CDR3 spells CASSFIYTGELFF. CDR3 coding DNA: TGTGCCAGCAGCTTCATTTACACCGGGGAGCTGTTTTTT.

This clonotype came up many times. The chain recombines TRBV12-3 or TRBV12-4 with TRBJ1-2; D possibly corresponds to TRBD1 (5 bases). V lost 6 bases to trimming and J lost 3 bases, with 14 bases between them. The CDR3 contains 14 residues. The CDR3 coding sequence is TGTGCCAGCAGCGCGGGACCTTCTGACTATGGCTACACCTTC. This gives the protein CASSAGPSDYGYTF.

This clonotype was counted ten times or more. This chain joins TRBV6-1 and TRBJ2-7; 8 bases align to TRBD2. The J segment lost 0 bases and the V segment lost 9 bases, leaving 4 bases of the junction unmatched. The CDR3 spans 13 residues. Germline CDR1 MNHNS, CDR2 SASEGT. CDR3 sequence reads: CASIAGSSYEQYF. Written as DNA, the CDR3 is TGTGCCAGTATAGCGGGGAGCTCCTACGAGCAGTACTTC.

The V gene is TRBV3-1, the J gene TRBJ1-2; perhaps TRBD1 as D (6 bases). V lost 1 base and J 4 bases, leaving 13 bases between the germline ends. Germline loops: CDR1 LGHDT, CDR2 YNNKEL (reference sequence). There are 15 residues in the CDR3. CDR3: CASSQAGAWVYGYTF. CDR3 nucleotides: TGTGCCAGCAGCCAAGCGGGGGCTTGGGTCTATGGCTACACCTTC.

Many counts were recorded for this clonotype. The chain is built from TRBV6-1 and TRBJ1-1; D might be TRBD1 (6 bases). Germline V CDR1 and CDR2: MNHNS, SASEGT. This CDR3 comprises 11 residues. Trimming stripped 11 bases from V and 4 bases from J, with 11 bases between. The CDR3: CAGQWGTEAFF. In nucleotides, the CDR3 is TGTGCCGGACAGTGGGGCACTGAAGCTTTCTTT.

This clonotype was counted only a few times. V gene TRBV20-1 combines with J gene TRBJ2-1, with 8 nucleotides matching TRBD2. CDR1 and CDR2 (germline): DFQATT, SNEGSKA (reference sequence). The J segment lost 1 base and the V segment lost 4 bases, leaving 18 bases of the junction unmatched. The CDR3 has 19 residues. The CDR3 DNA is TGCAGTGCTAATGACGTCCCGGGAGGGGCCTTATTATCCTACAATGAGCAGTTCTTC. This codes for CSANDVPGGALLSYNEQFF.

V is TRBV12-3 or TRBV12-4 and J is TRBJ2-5, with 9 bases matching TRBD2. Losses at the gene ends were 3 bases for V and 4 bases for J; bases not matched to a gene: 9. The CDR3 covers 16 residues. Here the CDR3 DNA reads TGTGCCAGCAGTTTCGTGCCTAGCGGGGTGGGAGAGACCCAGTACTTC. Translating gives CASSFVPSGVGETQYF.